This TCR beta chain was recovered during a study of T cell responses to AZD1222 COVID-19 vaccine. Study context: Timing groups of about 4 and about 12 weeks for second doses were pooled. Findings and limits, study-wide: Seropositive AZD1222 recipients at baseline numbered only five or six. Spike-wide coverage was observed for vaccine-associated CD4 TCRs, with dominant responses at 160-218 and 743-854.

Remarks on this clone: Its antigen is unidentified.

TCRdb keeps only in-frame clones here, not all; method: immunoSEQ multiplex PCR. The data hold about 57,000 clones, with less than 90% observed a single time. Trimming cost V 5 bases and J 5 bases, with 15 bases left between them. Germline V CDR1 and CDR2: SGHTA, FQGTGA. CDR3 length equals 14 residues. V usage is TRBV7-3 and J usage is TRBJ1-1; unclear D gene. This TCR came from an adult in good health. The sample was peripheral blood, taken on day 0 of AZD1222 vaccination. The CDR3 DNA reads as TGTGCCAGCAGCGCACTGGATGGGGTTACTGAAGCTTTCTTT. This sequence encodes CASSALDGVTEAFF.